The text below deals with one T cell receptor beta chain. Its target is not known. J lost 9 bases, V lost 1 base, and 1 base had no gene match. CDR1 and CDR2 from the germline V gene are SQVTM and ANQGSEA. The CDR3 has 12 residues. This record comes from a study of CD8+ T cells in alopecia areata. Study outcomes and limitations: Possibly as an HLA-related effect, TCR sharing across patients appeared less clear than in mice.

cDNA reverse transcribed from extracted RNA served as the sequencing template. Assay used: immunoSEQ multiplex PCR; TCRdb lists only in-frame clones, some missing. The top ten clones hold roughly 15% of a sample with about 150,000 clones, over 80% of them seen once. The TCR was taken from a human donor with alopecia areata. The sequences come from CD8+ T cells sorted from blood, collected at week 0. This chain links TRBV29-1 with TRBJ2-1; 9 positions match TRBD1. The chain's CDR3 is CSVEGTGAEQFF. CDR3 coding DNA: TGCAGCGTTGAAGGGACAGGGGCTGAGCAGTTCTTC.